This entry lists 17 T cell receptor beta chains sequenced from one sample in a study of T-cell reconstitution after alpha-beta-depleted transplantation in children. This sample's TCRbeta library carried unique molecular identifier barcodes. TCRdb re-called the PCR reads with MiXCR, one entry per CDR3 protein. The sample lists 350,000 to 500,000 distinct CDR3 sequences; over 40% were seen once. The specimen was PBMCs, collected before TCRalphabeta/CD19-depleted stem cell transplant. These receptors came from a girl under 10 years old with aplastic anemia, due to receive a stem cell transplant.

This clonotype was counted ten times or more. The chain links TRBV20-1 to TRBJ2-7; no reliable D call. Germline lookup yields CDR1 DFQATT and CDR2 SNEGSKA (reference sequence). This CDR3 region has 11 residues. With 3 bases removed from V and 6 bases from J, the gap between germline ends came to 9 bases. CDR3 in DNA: TGCAGTGCTAGTGCATCATCCGAGCAGTACTTC. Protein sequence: CSASASSEQYF.

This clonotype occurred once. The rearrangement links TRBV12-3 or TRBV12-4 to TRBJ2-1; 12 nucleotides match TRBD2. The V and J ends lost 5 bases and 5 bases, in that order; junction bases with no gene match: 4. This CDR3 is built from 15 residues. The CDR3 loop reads CASSARLAGDNEQFF. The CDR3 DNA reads TGTGCCAGCAGTGCCCGACTAGCGGGGGACAATGAGCAGTTCTTC.

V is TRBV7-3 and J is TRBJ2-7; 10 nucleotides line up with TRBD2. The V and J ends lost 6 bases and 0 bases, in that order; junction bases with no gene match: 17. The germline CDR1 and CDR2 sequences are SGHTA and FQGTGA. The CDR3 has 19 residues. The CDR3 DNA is TGTGCCAGCAGTTGGGTCCCCCCACGTAGCGGGGGGAGCTCCTACGAGCAGTACTTC. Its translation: CASSWVPPRSGGSSYEQYF.

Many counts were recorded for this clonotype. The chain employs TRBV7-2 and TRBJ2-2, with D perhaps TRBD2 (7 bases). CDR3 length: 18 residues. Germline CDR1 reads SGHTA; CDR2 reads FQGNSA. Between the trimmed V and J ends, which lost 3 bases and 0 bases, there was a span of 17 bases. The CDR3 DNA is TGTGCCAGCAGCTTCAATCGGGGGCGGGAGACGAACACCGGGGAGCTGTTTTTT. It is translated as CASSFNRGRETNTGELFF.

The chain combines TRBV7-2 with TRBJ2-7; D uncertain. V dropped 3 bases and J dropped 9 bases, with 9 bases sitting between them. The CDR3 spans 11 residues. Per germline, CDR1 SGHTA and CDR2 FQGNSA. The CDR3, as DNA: TGTGCCAGCAGCTTGTCTGCTTGGCAGTACTTC. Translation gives CASSLSAWQYF.

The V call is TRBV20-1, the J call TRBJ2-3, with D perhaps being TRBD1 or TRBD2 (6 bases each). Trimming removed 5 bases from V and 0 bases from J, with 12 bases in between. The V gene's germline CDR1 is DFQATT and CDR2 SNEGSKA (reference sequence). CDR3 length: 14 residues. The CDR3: CSAPEGGSTDTQYF. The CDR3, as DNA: TGCAGTGCTCCCGAAGGGGGGAGCACAGATACGCAGTATTTT.

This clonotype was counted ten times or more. The CDR3, as DNA: TGTGCCAGCAGTCTCCTCATGGGAGAGACCCAGTACTTC. Protein product: CASSLLMGETQYF. This chain connects TRBV12-3 or TRBV12-4 to TRBJ2-5; no definite D call. Trimming took off 5 bases at V and 4 bases at J, with 11 bases between the two ends. The length of the CDR3 is 13 residues.

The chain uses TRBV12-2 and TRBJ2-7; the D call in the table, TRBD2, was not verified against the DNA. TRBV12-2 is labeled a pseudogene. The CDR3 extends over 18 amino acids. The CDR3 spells CASRSVGGYLLAGFEQYF. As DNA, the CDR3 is TGTGCAAGTCGCTCCGTGGGGGGCTACTTACTAGCGGGATTCGAGCAGTACTTC.

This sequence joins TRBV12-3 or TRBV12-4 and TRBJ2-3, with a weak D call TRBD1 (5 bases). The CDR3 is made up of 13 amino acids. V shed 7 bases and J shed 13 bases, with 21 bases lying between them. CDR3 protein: CASTTSVEQVEYF. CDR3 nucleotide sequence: TGTGCCAGCACCACGTCCGTAGAACAGGTGGAGTATTTT.

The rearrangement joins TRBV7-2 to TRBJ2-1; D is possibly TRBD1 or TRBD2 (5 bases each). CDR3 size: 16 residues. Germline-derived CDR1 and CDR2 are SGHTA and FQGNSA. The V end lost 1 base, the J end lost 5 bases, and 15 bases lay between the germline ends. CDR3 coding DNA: TGTGCCAGCAGCTTAGGGGCCCCGGTGGGACACAATGAGCAGTTCTTC. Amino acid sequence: CASSLGAPVGHNEQFF. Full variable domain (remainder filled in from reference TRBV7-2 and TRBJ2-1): GAGVSQSPSNKVTEKGKDVELRCDPISGHTALYWYRQSLGQGLEFLIYFQGNSAPDKSGLPSDRFSAERTGGSVSTLTIQRTQQEDSAVYLCASSLGAPVGHNEQFFGPGTRLTVL.

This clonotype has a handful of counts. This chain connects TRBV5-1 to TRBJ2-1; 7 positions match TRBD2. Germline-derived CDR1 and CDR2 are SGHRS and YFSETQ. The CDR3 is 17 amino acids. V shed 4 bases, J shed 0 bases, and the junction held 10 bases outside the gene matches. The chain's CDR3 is CASSTRSGASSYNEQFF. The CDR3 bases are TGCGCCAGCAGCACCCGAAGCGGGGCTAGCTCCTACAATGAGCAGTTCTTC.

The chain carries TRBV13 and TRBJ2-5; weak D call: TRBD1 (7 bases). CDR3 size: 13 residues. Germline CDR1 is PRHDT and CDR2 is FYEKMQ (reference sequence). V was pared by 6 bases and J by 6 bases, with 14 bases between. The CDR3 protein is CASSPTGRKTQYF. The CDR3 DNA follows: TGTGCCAGCAGTCCGACAGGGAGGAAGACCCAGTACTTC.

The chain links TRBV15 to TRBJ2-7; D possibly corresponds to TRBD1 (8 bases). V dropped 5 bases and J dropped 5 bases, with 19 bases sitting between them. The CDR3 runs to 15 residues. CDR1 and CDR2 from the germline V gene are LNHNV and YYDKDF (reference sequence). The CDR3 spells CATSLTYTGGDEQYF. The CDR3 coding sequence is TGTGCCACCAGCTTAACGTACACAGGGGGGGACGAGCAGTACTTC.

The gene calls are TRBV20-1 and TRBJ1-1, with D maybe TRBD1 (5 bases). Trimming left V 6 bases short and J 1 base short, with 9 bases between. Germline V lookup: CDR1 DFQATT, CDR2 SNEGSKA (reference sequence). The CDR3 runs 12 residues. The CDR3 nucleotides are TGCAGTGCAACCGGGGCGAACACTGAAGCTTTCTTT. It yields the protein CSATGANTEAFF.

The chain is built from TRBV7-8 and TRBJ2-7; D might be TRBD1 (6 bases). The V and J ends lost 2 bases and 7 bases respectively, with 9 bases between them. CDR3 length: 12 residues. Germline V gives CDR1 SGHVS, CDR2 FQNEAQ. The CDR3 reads CASSLTGQEQYF. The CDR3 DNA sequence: TGTGCCAGCAGCTTAACGGGACAAGAGCAGTACTTC. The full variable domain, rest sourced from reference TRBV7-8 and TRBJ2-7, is GAGVSQSPRYKVAKRGQDVALRCDPISGHVSLFWYQQALGQGPEFLTYFQNEAQLDKSGLPSDRFFAERPEGSVSTLKIQRTQQEDSAVYLCASSLTGQEQYFGPGTRLTVT.

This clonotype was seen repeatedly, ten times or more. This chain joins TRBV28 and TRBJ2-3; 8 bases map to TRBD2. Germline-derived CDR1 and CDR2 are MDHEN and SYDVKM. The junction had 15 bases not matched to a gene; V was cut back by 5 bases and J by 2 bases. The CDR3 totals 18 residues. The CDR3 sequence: CASSPPWELAVLTDTQYF. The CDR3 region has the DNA TGTGCCAGCAGTCCTCCCTGGGAACTAGCGGTCCTCACAGATACGCAGTATTTT. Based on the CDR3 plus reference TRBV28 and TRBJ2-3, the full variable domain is DVKVTQSSRYLVKRTGEKVFLECVQDMDHENMFWYRQDPGLGLRLIYFSYDVKMKEKGDIPEGYSVSREKKERFSLILESASTNQTSMYLCASSPPWELAVLTDTQYFGPGTRLTVL.

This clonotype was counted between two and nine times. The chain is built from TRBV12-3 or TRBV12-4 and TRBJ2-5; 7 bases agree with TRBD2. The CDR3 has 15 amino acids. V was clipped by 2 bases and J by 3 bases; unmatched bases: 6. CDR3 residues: CASSLFSAGEETQYF. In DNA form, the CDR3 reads TGTGCCAGCAGTTTATTTTCGGCGGGAGAAGAGACCCAGTACTTC.